This T cell receptor (beta chain) was found in a study of T cell responses to AZD1222 COVID-19 vaccine. General study points: White British people made up most donors, females outnumbered males, and clonal diversity was possibly underestimated.

On this clone itself: Its antigen remains unidentified.

The table came from immunoSEQ multiplex PCR; TCRdb's copy has only in-frame clones and leaves some out. This sample has approximately 130,000 clones, with approximately 90% found just once. The CDR3 extends over 16 amino acids. V gave up 3 bases and J gave up 0 bases, with 12 bases separating them. Germline V CDR1 and CDR2: MNHEY, SMNVEV (reference sequence). The receptor comes from an adult who received the AZD1222 COVID-19 vaccine. The V and J genes are TRBV27 and TRBJ1-5, with a weak D call TRBD1 (5 bases). Sample: peripheral blood, taken 28 days after the second AZD1222 dose. CDR3 protein: CASSLTVPYSNQPQHF. As DNA, the CDR3 is TGTGCCAGCAGTTTGACAGTGCCCTATAGCAATCAGCCCCAGCATTTT.